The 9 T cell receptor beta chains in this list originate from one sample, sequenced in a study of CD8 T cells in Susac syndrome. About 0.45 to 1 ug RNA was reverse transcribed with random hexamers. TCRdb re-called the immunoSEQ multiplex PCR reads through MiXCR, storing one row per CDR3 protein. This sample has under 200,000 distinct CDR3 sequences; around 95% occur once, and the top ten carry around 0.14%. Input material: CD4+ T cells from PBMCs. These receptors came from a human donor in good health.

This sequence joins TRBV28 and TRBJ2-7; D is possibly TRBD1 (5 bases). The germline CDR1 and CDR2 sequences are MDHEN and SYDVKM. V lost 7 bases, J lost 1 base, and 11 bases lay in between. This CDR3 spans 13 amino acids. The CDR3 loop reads CASTIQGSYEQYF. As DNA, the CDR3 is TGTGCCAGCACAATCCAGGGTTCCTACGAGCAGTACTTC. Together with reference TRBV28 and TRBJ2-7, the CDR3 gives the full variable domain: DVKVTQSSRYLVKRTGEKVFLECVQDMDHENMFWYRQDPGLGLRLIYFSYDVKMKEKGDIPEGYSVSREKKERFSLILESASTNQTSMYLCASTIQGSYEQYFGPGTRLTVT.

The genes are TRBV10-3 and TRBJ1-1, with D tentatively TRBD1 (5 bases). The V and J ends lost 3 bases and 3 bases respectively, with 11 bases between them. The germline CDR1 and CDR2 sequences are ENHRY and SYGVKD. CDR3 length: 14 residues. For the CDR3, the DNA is TGTGCCATCAGTGAAACGGCGGGGGACACTGAAGCTTTCTTT. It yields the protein CAISETAGDTEAFF.

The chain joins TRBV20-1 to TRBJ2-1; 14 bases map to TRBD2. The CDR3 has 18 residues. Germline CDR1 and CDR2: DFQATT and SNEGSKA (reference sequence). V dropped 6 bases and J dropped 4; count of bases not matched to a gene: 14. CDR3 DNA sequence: TGCAGTGCCCTATCTCGATCGGGACTAGCGGGGGCATACAATGAGCAGTTCTTC. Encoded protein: CSALSRSGLAGAYNEQFF.

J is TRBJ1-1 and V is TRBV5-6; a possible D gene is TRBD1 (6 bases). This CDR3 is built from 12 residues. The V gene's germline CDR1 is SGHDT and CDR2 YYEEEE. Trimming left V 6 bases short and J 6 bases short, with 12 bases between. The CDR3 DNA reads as TGTGCCAGCAAGGGGGAGGAGGCTGAAGCTTTCTTT. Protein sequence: CASKGEEAEAFF.

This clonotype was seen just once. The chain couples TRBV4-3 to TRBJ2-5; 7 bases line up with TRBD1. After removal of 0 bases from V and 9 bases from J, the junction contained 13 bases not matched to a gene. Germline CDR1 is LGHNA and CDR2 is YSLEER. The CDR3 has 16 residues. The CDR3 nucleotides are TGCGCCAGCAGCCAAGATCCCACAGGGGTTATGGTTGCCCAGTACTTC. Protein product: CASSQDPTGVMVAQYF.

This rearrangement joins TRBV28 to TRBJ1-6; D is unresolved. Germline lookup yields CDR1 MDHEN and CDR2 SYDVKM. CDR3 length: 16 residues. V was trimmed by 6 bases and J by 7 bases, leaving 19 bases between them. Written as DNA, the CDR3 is TGTGCCAGCAGGGACTCTGGGAGCCGCTTGAATTCACCCCTCCACTTT. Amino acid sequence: CASRDSGSRLNSPLHF.

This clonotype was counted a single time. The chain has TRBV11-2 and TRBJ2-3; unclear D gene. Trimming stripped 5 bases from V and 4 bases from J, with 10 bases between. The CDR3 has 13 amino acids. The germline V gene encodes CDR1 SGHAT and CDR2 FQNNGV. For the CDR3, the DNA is TGTGCCAGCAGCATGACCCTCGCAGATACGCAGTATTTT. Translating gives CASSMTLADTQYF. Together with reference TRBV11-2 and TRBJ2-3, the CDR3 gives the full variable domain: EAGVAQSPRYKIIEKRQSVAFWCNPISGHATLYWYQQILGQGPKLLIQFQNNGVVDDSQLPKDRFSAERLKGVDSTLKIQPAKLEDSAVYLCASSMTLADTQYFGPGTRLTVL.

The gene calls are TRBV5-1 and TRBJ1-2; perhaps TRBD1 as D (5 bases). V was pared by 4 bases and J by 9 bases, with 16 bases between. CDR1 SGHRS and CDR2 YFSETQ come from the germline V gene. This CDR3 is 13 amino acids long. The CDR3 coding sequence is TGCGCCAGCAGCGTCCGGGACGATCTTCGCTACACCTTC. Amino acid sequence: CASSVRDDLRYTF.

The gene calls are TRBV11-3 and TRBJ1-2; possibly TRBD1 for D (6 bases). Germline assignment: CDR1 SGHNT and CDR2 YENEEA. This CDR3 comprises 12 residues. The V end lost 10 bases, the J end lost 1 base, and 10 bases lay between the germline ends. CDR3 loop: CANRTDNYGYTF. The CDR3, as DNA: TGTGCCAATCGGACAGATAACTATGGCTACACCTTC.